Shown below are 27 T cell receptor beta chains from a single sample sequenced in a study of T cell repertoires in cytomegalovirus infection. No antigen has been assigned to these receptors. TCRdb fed the reads into MiXCR, producing one record per CDR3 protein. The sample has approximately 1,000,000 distinct CDR3 sequences; 25% to 40% are singletons. The specimen comprised cultured CD8+ T cells from PBMCs, sampled from culture after CMV antigen stimulation. The receptor set was obtained from a human donor in good health (CMV status not recorded). Some clones in this sample may be carry-over from other donors' samples.

This clonotype was counted only a few times. This chain links TRBV4-3 with TRBJ2-2, with a tentative D call TRBD2 (6 bases). The CDR3 is made up of 18 amino acids. The germline V and J ends were trimmed by 4 bases and 2 bases, with 20 bases remaining between them. Per germline, CDR1 LGHNA and CDR2 YSLEER. The CDR3 sequence: CASSPLRTTPSNTGELFF. The CDR3 bases are TGCGCCAGCAGCCCTCTCCGGACTACCCCTTCAAACACCGGGGAGCTGTTTTTT.

This clonotype was found a few times. At one boundary the junction diverges from the germline segment, which might be a read error. The chain couples TRBV3-1 to TRBJ1-2; tentatively, D is TRBD1 (6 bases). Germline V CDR1 and CDR2: LGHDT, YNNKEL (reference sequence). The CDR3 runs to 15 residues. DNA for the CDR3: TGTGCCAGTAGCCAAGATTATGGGGACACCCATACAGGGACCTTC. Amino acids: CASSQDYGDTHTGTF.

The V and J genes are TRBV7-9 and TRBJ2-1; 9 nucleotides match TRBD1. J gave up 7 bases and V 7 bases, and 14 bases lay outside the gene matches. The CDR3 consists of 16 residues. Germline V CDR1 and CDR2: SEHNR, FQNEAQ (reference sequence). The CDR3 protein is CASTISGTGLGNEQFF. Written as DNA, the CDR3 is TGTGCCAGCACCATCTCCGGGACAGGGTTAGGGAATGAGCAGTTCTTC.

This clonotype was seen many times. The chain links TRBV19 to TRBJ1-1; the D is unclear. CDR3 length: 12 residues. Trimming shortened V by 9 bases and J by 4 bases, and 12 bases separated the two germline ends. CDR1 and CDR2 (germline): LNHDA, SQIVND (reference sequence). The CDR3 is CASSIEGTEAFF. CDR3 in DNA: TGTGCCAGCAGCATCGAGGGCACTGAAGCTTTCTTT.

This clonotype came up a few times. This chain links TRBV2 with TRBJ2-3; 7 bases map to TRBD2. Germline-derived CDR1 and CDR2 are SNHLY and FYNNEI. There are 15 residues in the CDR3. V trimming: 8 bases; J trimming: 2 bases; junction bases outside the gene matches: 10. CDR3 region: CASHKRLATTDTQYF. The CDR3 nucleotides read TGTGCCAGCCATAAGAGACTAGCAACCACAGATACGCAGTATTTT. Looking up the rest from reference TRBV2 and TRBJ2-3 gives the full variable domain: EPEVTQTPSHQVTQMGQEVILRCVPISNHLYFYWYRQILGQKVEFLVSFYNNEISEKSEIFDDQFSVERPDGSNFTLKIRSTKLEDSAMYFCASHKRLATTDTQYFGPGTRLTVL.

This chain joins TRBV28 and TRBJ2-6; D remains ambiguous. The CDR3 is 13 residues long. CDR1 is MDHEN and CDR2 is SYDVKM in the germline V gene. Deletions cut 3 bases from V and 12 bases from J, with 12 bases between. The CDR3 DNA sequence: TGTGCCAGCAGTTTTACGGGCACCAGCGTCCTGACTTTC. It encodes CASSFTGTSVLTF.

This clonotype was recorded only once. The chain joins TRBV6-1 to TRBJ2-7, with a possible D match to TRBD1 (6 bases). Germline V gene data show CDR1 as MNHNS and CDR2 as SASEGT. V dropped 1 base and J dropped 0 bases, with 10 bases sitting between them. The CDR3 loop spans 15 amino acids. The CDR3 region is CASSEVSGVSYEQYF. CDR3 coding DNA: TGTGCCAGCAGTGAAGTGTCAGGGGTCTCCTACGAGCAGTACTTC.

This clonotype was seen a handful of times. This chain links TRBV2 with TRBJ1-2; 7 nucleotides align to TRBD1. The J segment lost 2 bases and the V segment lost 8 bases, leaving 8 bases of the junction unmatched. The length of the CDR3 is 14 residues. Per germline, CDR1 SNHLY and CDR2 FYNNEI. In DNA form, the CDR3 reads TGTGCCAGCCCGTGGGACAGCCCAAACTATGGCTACACCTTC. Encoded protein: CASPWDSPNYGYTF.

This clonotype was picked up many times. The V call is TRBV4-1, the J call TRBJ1-2; no firm D call. The CDR3 is 14 residues long. Trimming took 0 bases from V and 3 from J, leaving 8 bases between them. Looked up from germline, CDR1 is MGHRA and CDR2 is YSYEKL. The chain's CDR3 is CASSQDWIDYGYTF. The CDR3 bases are TGCGCCAGCAGCCAAGATTGGATCGACTATGGCTACACCTTC.

This chain joins TRBV7-8 and TRBJ2-1; D not resolved. Trimming took off 5 bases at V and 10 bases at J, with 24 bases between the two ends. The CDR3 extends over 16 amino acids. Germline lookup yields CDR1 SGHVS and CDR2 FQNEAQ. Written as DNA, the CDR3 is TGTGCCAGCAGCGTACGACCTAACAAAGCCCCGACGGAGCAGTTCTTC. It encodes CASSVRPNKAPTEQFF.

CDR3: CASSSSAGTSSPINEQFF. For the CDR3, the DNA is TGTGCCAGCAGCTCATCGGCCGGGACTAGCAGCCCTATTAATGAGCAGTTCTTC. This chain joins TRBV7-9 and TRBJ2-1; 9 bases line up with TRBD2. Germline loops: CDR1 SEHNR, CDR2 FQNEAQ (reference sequence). This CDR3 region has 18 residues. The V gene end was trimmed by 4 bases and the J gene end by 7 bases; junction bases not matched to a gene: 17.

This clonotype was counted a few times. The chain links TRBV27 to TRBJ2-5; a possible D gene is TRBD1 (6 bases). In germline, CDR1 is MNHEY, CDR2 SMNVEV (reference sequence). This CDR3 spans 13 amino acids. V gave up 6 bases and J gave up 4 bases, with 12 bases separating them. The CDR3 DNA follows: TGTGCCAGCAGCGAGACAGGAGGAGAGACCCAGTACTTC. It encodes CASSETGGETQYF.

A few counts support this clonotype. The chain links TRBV4-1 to TRBJ2-1, with 10 bases fitting TRBD1. Trimming took 0 bases from V and 7 from J; bases not matched to a gene: 3. CDR3 size: 15 residues. The germline V gene has CDR1 MGHRA and CDR2 YSYEKL. The chain's CDR3 is CASSQEDRGHNEQFF. CDR3 sequence (DNA): TGCGCCAGCAGCCAAGAAGACAGGGGGCATAATGAGCAGTTCTTC.

This clonotype has ten or more counts. The gene calls are TRBV7-2 and TRBJ2-3; D is undetermined. CDR1 SGHTA and CDR2 FQGNSA come from the germline V gene. The CDR3 has 19 residues. Deletions cut 2 bases from V and 2 bases from J, with 23 bases between. The CDR3 nucleotides read TGTGCCAGCAGCTTACATGCGCTCGGGCTGACCGACAACACAGATACGCAGTATTTT. Translated: CASSLHALGLTDNTDTQYF.

The V gene is TRBV19, the J gene TRBJ1-1; unclear D gene. The CDR3 has 16 amino acids. Germline V gives CDR1 LNHDA, CDR2 SQIVND (reference sequence). V was cut by 9 bases and J by 1 base, with 21 bases left in between. In DNA, the CDR3 is TGTGCCAGCCACCAATTAGAGGGATTCGGGAACACTGAAGCTTTCTTT. Encoded protein: CASHQLEGFGNTEAFF.

This clonotype was seen only a few times. V gene TRBV11-3 combines with J gene TRBJ2-7, with a possible D match to TRBD1 (6 bases). With 4 bases removed from V and 6 bases from J, the gap between germline ends came to 16 bases. This CDR3 spans 14 amino acids. The germline gives CDR1 SGHNT, CDR2 YENEEA. The chain's CDR3 is CASSSGTHWGEQYF. CDR3 in DNA: TGTGCCAGCAGCTCCGGGACACATTGGGGCGAGCAGTACTTC.

V is TRBV19 and J is TRBJ2-1; 12 bases agree with TRBD2. Per the germline V gene, CDR1 is LNHDA and CDR2 is SQIVND (reference sequence). The CDR3 length is 16 residues. V dropped 5 bases and J dropped 9; count of bases not matched to a gene: 11. The CDR3 sequence: CASSELAGGARGEQFF. Here the CDR3 DNA reads TGTGCCAGTAGTGAGCTAGCGGGGGGGGCCAGGGGTGAGCAGTTCTTC.

There are many counts of this clonotype. J is TRBJ1-3 and V is TRBV6-6; a possible D gene is TRBD1 (5 bases). V was pared by 7 bases and J by 0 bases, with 10 bases between. The CDR3 consists of 14 residues. Germline lookup yields CDR1 MNHNY and CDR2 SVGAGI (reference sequence). CDR3 sequence reads: CASILGVSGNTIYF. The CDR3 DNA reads TGTGCCAGCATCCTGGGGGTCTCTGGAAACACCATATATTTT.

The chain links TRBV27 to TRBJ2-5; 9 bases align to TRBD2. Per germline, CDR1 MNHEY and CDR2 SMNVEV (reference sequence). The ends lost 5 bases at V and 5 bases at J; junction bases unmatched: 12. This CDR3 spans 16 amino acids. For the CDR3, the DNA is TGTGCCAGCAGTAACCAAGCGGGGGGACCCTCGGAGACCCAGTACTTC. This encodes CASSNQAGGPSETQYF.

This clonotype has at least ten counts. The V call is TRBV7-8, the J call TRBJ2-3; 12 bases map to TRBD2. The CDR3 loop spans 16 amino acids. V was clipped by 4 bases and J by 2 bases; unmatched bases: 4. Per germline, CDR1 SGHVS and CDR2 FQNEAQ. CDR3 nucleotide sequence: TGTGCCAGCAGCTCGACTAGCGGGGGCCCCACAGATACGCAGTATTTT. Amino acids: CASSSTSGGPTDTQYF. The full variable domain, completed using reference TRBV7-8 and TRBJ2-3, is GAGVSQSPRYKVAKRGQDVALRCDPISGHVSLFWYQQALGQGPEFLTYFQNEAQLDKSGLPSDRFFAERPEGSVSTLKIQRTQQEDSAVYLCASSSTSGGPTDTQYFGPGTRLTVL.

The V gene is TRBV19, the J gene TRBJ1-2, with TRBD1 identical over 11 bases. V was pared by 1 base and J by 3 bases, with 10 bases of the junction left unmatched. From germline, CDR1 is LNHDA and CDR2 SQIVND (reference sequence). This CDR3 spans 18 amino acids. CDR3 loop: CASSIVMDRGRPDYGYTF. The CDR3, as DNA: TGTGCCAGTAGTATAGTGATGGACAGGGGGCGCCCGGACTATGGCTACACCTTC.

Ten or more counts support this clonotype. The CDR3 coding sequence is TGTGCCAGCAGAAACGGGACAGGGGGCCTCCTTCATGGCTACACCTTC. Translation gives CASRNGTGGLLHGYTF. The chain is built from TRBV12-3 or TRBV12-4 and TRBJ1-2; 12 bases map to TRBD1. V lost 6 bases to trimming and J lost 6 bases; unmatched junction nucleotides: 11. The CDR3 extends over 16 amino acids.

This clonotype appeared many times. The V and J genes are TRBV7-6 and TRBJ1-1; a possible D gene is TRBD1 (5 bases). Per the germline V gene, CDR1 is SGHVS and CDR2 is FNYEAQ. V was clipped by 2 bases and J by 0 bases, with 10 bases between them. The CDR3 covers 15 residues. CDR3 DNA: TGTGCCAGCAGCTTACGGGGGGGAATGAACACTGAAGCTTTCTTT. Translating gives CASSLRGGMNTEAFF.

This clonotype was seen a few times. The gene calls are TRBV24-1 and TRBJ1-2; D remains ambiguous. The CDR3 extends over 12 amino acids. CDR1 is KGHDR, CDR2 SFDVKD, per germline. The V end was cut by 4 bases, the J end by 0 bases, with 2 bases between. The CDR3 nucleotides read TGTGCCACCAGTGACTCTAACTATGGCTACACCTTC. Translating gives CATSDSNYGYTF.

This sequence joins TRBV28 and TRBJ1-2; D is perhaps TRBD1 (6 bases). The CDR3 sequence is 16 residues long. Germline V lookup: CDR1 MDHEN, CDR2 SYDVKM. Trimming removed 3 bases from V and 7 bases from J, with 21 bases in between. The CDR3 sequence is CASSFRGSGGPFGYTF. In DNA, the CDR3 is TGTGCCAGCAGTTTTAGGGGGAGCGGGGGGCCTTTTGGCTACACCTTC.

In this sample, this clonotype turned up many times. The chain links TRBV6-6 to TRBJ2-5, with D tentatively TRBD2 (5 bases). With 2 bases removed from V and 5 bases from J, the gap between germline ends came to 12 bases. The CDR3 spans 14 residues. Germline CDR1 reads MNHNY; CDR2 reads SVGAGI (reference sequence). The CDR3 loop reads CASSYPEADETQYF. Here the CDR3 DNA reads TGTGCCAGCAGTTACCCGGAGGCAGACGAGACCCAGTACTTC.

This rearrangement joins TRBV4-1 to TRBJ2-1; possibly TRBD2 for D (6 bases). The V end lost 4 bases, the J end lost 4 bases, and 17 bases lay between the germline ends. The germline gives CDR1 MGHRA, CDR2 YSYEKL. The CDR3 totals 16 residues. The CDR3 here is CASSLLGSGLYNEQFF. DNA for the CDR3: TGCGCCAGCAGCCTCCTCGGGAGCGGACTTTACAATGAGCAGTTCTTC.